This T cell receptor (beta chain) stems from a study of blood T cells in healthy people across ages. Study findings and constraints: Significant beta diversity loss was already apparent by age roughly 38, declining roughly linearly. The study found TCR beta diversity correlated strongly with naive T cell percentage.

CDR1 is MNHEY, CDR2 SVGEGT, per germline. CDR3 length equals 12 residues. The ends were cut back, 3 bases at V and 4 bases at J, with 4 bases in the middle. The authors ran a second PCR of 7 to 11 cycles using a sample-barcoded 5' primer and a J-beta primer mix. MiXCR, applied by TCRdb to the 5' RACE reads, yields one record per CDR3 protein. This sample has fewer than 1,200,000 distinct CDR3 sequences, with less than 25% found just once. This clonotype was seen more than once but under ten times. Its target is unknown. These data were also reused for a study on T cells of mothers and their children. From that study: A primer called M1S, used in the second PCR, added sample barcodes and 2-4 random nucleotides. Sequencing returned over 8 million TCR beta CDR3 reads per mother and several million per child.

V and J are TRBV6-2 or TRBV6-3 and TRBJ2-1; D is unclear. Sequenced: blood. This receptor was obtained from a girl between 2 and 10 years old in good health. The CDR3 reads CASSYRYNEQFF. In DNA, the CDR3 is TGTGCCAGCAGTTATCGGTACAATGAGCAGTTCTTC.